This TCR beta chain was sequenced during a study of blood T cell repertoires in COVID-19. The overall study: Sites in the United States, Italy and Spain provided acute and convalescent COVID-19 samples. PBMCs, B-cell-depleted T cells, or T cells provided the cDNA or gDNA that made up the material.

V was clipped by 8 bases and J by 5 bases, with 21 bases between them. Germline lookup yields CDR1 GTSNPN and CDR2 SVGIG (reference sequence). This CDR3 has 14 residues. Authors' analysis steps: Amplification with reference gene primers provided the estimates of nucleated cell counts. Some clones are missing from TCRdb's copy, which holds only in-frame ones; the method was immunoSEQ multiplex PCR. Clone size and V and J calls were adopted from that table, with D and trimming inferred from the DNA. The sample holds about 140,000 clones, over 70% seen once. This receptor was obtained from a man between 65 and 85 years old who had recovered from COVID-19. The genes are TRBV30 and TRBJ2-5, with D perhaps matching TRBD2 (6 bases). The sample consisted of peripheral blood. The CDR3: CAGTGLYLPETQYF. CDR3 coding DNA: TGTGCCGGGACGGGACTCTACCTTCCGGAGACCCAGTACTTC.